These 23 T cell receptor beta chains came from one sample sequenced in a study of blood T cell repertoires in COVID-19. Data came from immunoSEQ multiplex PCR; TCRdb stores just in-frame clones and leaves some out. The sample lists roughly 120,000 clones, 65% to 80% occurring once. The sample taken for sequencing was peripheral blood. These receptors all stem from a man between 50 and 59 years old with acute or convalescent COVID-19.

On this clone: A much bigger clone sits one base away, suggesting this may be a read error. The V and J genes are TRBV6-5 and TRBJ1-2, with 8 bases identical to TRBD1. The CDR3 extends over 13 amino acids. The junction had 2 bases not matched to a gene; V was cut back by 6 bases and J by 2 bases. The V gene's germline CDR1 is MNHEY and CDR2 SVGAGI. The DNA for the CDR3 is TGTGCCAGCAGGACAGGGGCGAACTATGGCTACACCTTC. The encoded protein is CASRTGANYGYTF.

The chain carries TRBV5-1 and TRBJ1-3, with no clear D. The V end lost 3 bases, the J end lost 0 bases, and 10 bases lay between the germline ends. Per germline, CDR1 SGHRS and CDR2 YFSETQ. The CDR3 loop spans 15 amino acids. CDR3 sequence: CASSSQTSSGNTIYF. The CDR3 DNA is TGCGCCAGCAGCTCACAGACATCCTCTGGAAACACCATATATTTT.

The chain carries TRBV19 and TRBJ2-7; D is unclear. V lost 5 bases and J 3 bases, leaving 11 bases between the germline ends. In germline, CDR1 is LNHDA, CDR2 SQIVND (reference sequence). The CDR3 has 13 residues. CDR3 DNA sequence: TGTGCCAGTAGTCAGAACCCGATCTACGAGCAGTACTTC. Encoded protein: CASSQNPIYEQYF.

This chain uses TRBV7-2 with TRBJ2-3; 8 positions match TRBD2. CDR1 and CDR2 from the germline V gene are SGHTA and FQGNSA. CDR3 size: 13 residues. V trimming: 8 bases; J trimming: 8 bases; junction bases outside the gene matches: 9. The CDR3 reads CASEGGGSTTQYF. The CDR3 bases are TGTGCCAGCGAAGGCGGGGGGTCTACTACGCAGTATTTT.

The rearrangement links TRBV5-6 to TRBJ1-1; TRBD1 matches at 10 bases. Germline V CDR1 and CDR2: SGHDT, YYEEEE. CDR3 length: 15 residues. The trim removed 0 bases at V and 6 bases at J, leaving 5 bases unmatched. The CDR3 DNA is TGTGCCAGCAGCTTGGGACAGGGGGCTTTCTCTGAAGCTTTCTTT. Encoded protein: CASSLGQGAFSEAFF.

The CDR3 nucleotides read TGTGCCAGCACCGAAAGTAGTGTTTCCTACAATGAGCAGTTCTTC. This sequence encodes CASTESSVSYNEQFF. V is TRBV2 and J is TRBJ2-1; D gene ambiguous. From germline, CDR1 is SNHLY and CDR2 FYNNEI. CDR3 length equals 15 residues. V gave up 7 bases and J gave up 1 base, with 14 bases separating them. Combining the CDR3 with reference TRBV2 and TRBJ2-1 gives the whole variable domain EPEVTQTPSHQVTQMGQEVILRCVPISNHLYFYWYRQILGQKVEFLVSFYNNEISEKSEIFDDQFSVERPDGSNFTLKIRSTKLEDSAMYFCASTESSVSYNEQFFGPGTRLTVL.

This clone appeared a few times. The V call is TRBV5-1, the J call TRBJ1-4; D is perhaps TRBD1 (6 bases). CDR1 SGHRS and CDR2 YFSETQ come from the germline V gene. This CDR3 comprises 14 residues. V gave up 5 bases and J gave up 2 bases, with 10 bases separating them. This CDR3 is CASRPGVTNEKLFF. DNA for the CDR3: TGCGCCAGCAGGCCAGGGGTTACTAATGAAAAACTGTTTTTT.

V and J are TRBV5-6 and TRBJ1-5, with D maybe TRBD1 (5 bases). Germline V lookup: CDR1 SGHDT, CDR2 YYEEEE. Trimming cost V 3 bases and J 4 bases, with 14 bases left between them. The length of the CDR3 is 15 residues. As DNA, the CDR3 is TGTGCCAGCAGCTCATGGCCGGGGGAAAATCAGCCCCAGCATTTT. Amino acid sequence: CASSSWPGENQPQHF.

This clone showed up just a few times. The chain carries TRBV24-1 and TRBJ2-1; TRBD2 agrees at 10 bases. Looked up from germline, CDR1 is KGHDR and CDR2 is SFDVKD. The CDR3 contains 19 residues. V lost 1 base and J lost 2; bases outside the gene matches: 10. This CDR3 is CATSDLGTSGTSAYNEQFF. The CDR3 nucleotides read TGTGCCACCAGTGATTTAGGGACATCCGGGACTAGCGCCTACAATGAGCAGTTCTTC.

This chain links TRBV7-6 with TRBJ1-2; no clear D. The ends were cut back, 5 bases at V and 7 bases at J, with 14 bases in the middle. Germline lookup yields CDR1 SGHVS and CDR2 FNYEAQ. There are 13 residues in the CDR3. The DNA of the CDR3 is TGTGCCAGCAGCGATAACCCCCGGAGTGGCTACACCTTC. It translates to CASSDNPRSGYTF.

This clone was picked up a small number of times. The V call is TRBV5-6, the J call TRBJ1-2, with D uncertain. CDR3 length equals 16 residues. CDR1 and CDR2 from the germline V gene are SGHDT and YYEEEE. V gave up 0 bases and J gave up 3 bases, with 15 bases separating them. This CDR3 is CASSLGSGIGDYGYTF. CDR3 coding DNA: TGTGCCAGCAGCTTGGGGTCAGGAATCGGTGACTATGGCTACACCTTC.

In this sample, this clone turned up a few times. This same CDR3 is encoded by further DNA sequences in the sample. V usage is TRBV5-1 and J usage is TRBJ1-2; 9 bases match TRBD1. Germline lookup yields CDR1 SGHRS and CDR2 YFSETQ. This CDR3 has 13 residues. V trimming: 4 bases; J trimming: 8 bases; junction bases outside the gene matches: 6. The CDR3 is CASSPGQGGGYTF. The DNA for the CDR3 is TGCGCCAGCAGCCCGGGACAGGGCGGCGGCTACACCTTC. Full variable domain (outside the CDR3, taken from reference TRBV5-1 and TRBJ1-2): KAGVTQTPRYLIKTRGQQVTLSCSPISGHRSVSWYQQTPGQGLQFLFEYFSETQRNKGNFPGRFSGRQFSNSRSEMNVSTLELGDSALYLCASSPGQGGGYTFGSGTRLTVV.

The count of this clone is one. The chain recombines TRBV6-4 with TRBJ1-2; the match to TRBD1 covers 9 bases. Germline CDR1 and CDR2: MRHNA and SNTAGT. CDR3 length: 13 residues. The V and J ends lost 5 bases and 7 bases, in that order; junction bases with no gene match: 5. The CDR3 bases are TGTGCCAGCAGTCCCGGGACAGGGACTGGCTACACCTTC. Protein product: CASSPGTGTGYTF.

In the case of this clone: A junction end diverges from the germline sequence, so it may reflect a read error. The chain employs TRBV11-2 and TRBJ2-7; D is possibly TRBD2 (5 bases). The CDR3 loop spans 15 amino acids. CDR1 and CDR2 (germline): SGHAT, FQNNGV. As DNA, the CDR3 is TGTGCCAGCAGCTTAGACGGTGCTAGCTCCCACGAGCAGTACTTC. Translating gives CASSLDGASSHEQYF.

The chain joins TRBV28 to TRBJ1-6; 7 nucleotides match TRBD1. CDR1 and CDR2 (germline): MDHEN, SYDVKM. This CDR3 spans 21 amino acids. V was clipped by 6 bases and J by 4 bases; unmatched bases: 24. Here the CDR3 reads CASSTESWGQSFIFYNSPLHF. DNA of the CDR3: TGTGCCAGCAGCACCGAATCGTGGGGACAGTCGTTTATATTTTATAATTCACCCCTCCACTTT.

This chain uses TRBV4-1 with TRBJ2-3, with 13 bases fitting TRBD2. The CDR3 covers 15 residues. The V gene end was trimmed by 4 bases and the J gene end by 5 bases; junction bases not matched to a gene: 3. Germline V gene data show CDR1 as MGHRA and CDR2 as YSYEKL. For the CDR3, the DNA is TGCGCCAGCAGCCCGGGGACTAGCGGGGTAGATACGCAGTATTTT. Residues: CASSPGTSGVDTQYF.

DNA for the CDR3: TGCAGCGTTGCCGACAGGATCTATGGCTACACCTTC. Protein sequence: CSVADRIYGYTF. The gene calls are TRBV29-1 and TRBJ1-2; D may be TRBD1 (6 bases). The CDR3 contains 12 residues. Germline V lookup: CDR1 SQVTM, CDR2 ANQGSEA. Trimming took 4 bases from V and 4 from J, leaving 10 bases between them. The whole variable domain, remainder taken from reference TRBV29-1 and TRBJ1-2, is SAVISQKPSRDICQRGTSLTIQCQVDSQVTMMFWYRQQPGQSLTLIATANQGSEATYESGFVIDKFPISRPNLTFSTLTVSNMSPEDSSIYLCSVADRIYGYTFGSGTRLTVV.

A single count supports this clone. The J gene is TRBJ1-2, the V gene TRBV4-1, with 9 bases matching TRBD1. CDR1 and CDR2 (germline): MGHRA, YSYEKL. The CDR3 totals 16 residues. The V gene end was trimmed by 5 bases and the J gene end by 0 bases; junction bases not matched to a gene: 7. The CDR3 DNA reads as TGCGCCAGCAGCGAGGGACAGGGTTTAGCTAACTATGGCTACACCTTC. Translated, it gives CASSEGQGLANYGYTF.

The chain uses TRBV28 and TRBJ2-1; TRBD1 aligns across 11 bases. Per the germline V gene, CDR1 is MDHEN and CDR2 is SYDVKM. Germline trimming cut 4 bases from V and 8 bases from J; bases unmatched to any gene: 7. This CDR3 is 15 amino acids long. DNA of the CDR3: TGTGCCAGCAGTTCAGGGACAGGGGGGAGGTATGAGCAGTTCTTC. Encoded protein: CASSSGTGGRYEQFF.

The chain links TRBV27 to TRBJ2-1; TRBD2 matches 12 bases. The CDR3 totals 16 residues. Germline V gene lookup returns CDR1 MNHEY and CDR2 SMNVEV (reference sequence). The V gene end was trimmed by 4 bases and the J gene end by 9 bases; junction bases not matched to a gene: 10. The CDR3 sequence: CASSSLAGGTLREQFF. CDR3 nucleotides: TGTGCCAGCAGTTCCCTAGCGGGAGGGACCTTGCGTGAGCAGTTCTTC.

Note on this clone: The sample has other DNA sequences that encode this CDR3 too. This sequence joins TRBV5-1 and TRBJ2-1; perhaps TRBD1 as D (5 bases). The CDR3 sequence is 12 residues long. Germline lookup yields CDR1 SGHRS and CDR2 YFSETQ. The V gene lost 1 base and the J gene lost 6 bases, with 5 bases spanning the gap. Here the CDR3 DNA reads TGCGCCAGCAGCTTGCAGGGCAATGAGCAGTTCTTC. Translating it yields CASSLQGNEQFF.

The chain recombines TRBV5-1 with TRBJ2-1, with D maybe TRBD2 (6 bases). Germline V lookup: CDR1 SGHRS, CDR2 YFSETQ. The CDR3 sequence is 16 residues long. V dropped 0 bases and J dropped 5 bases, with 15 bases sitting between them. The CDR3 loop is CASSLGGAQRDNEQFF. The CDR3 DNA follows: TGCGCCAGCAGCTTGGGAGGGGCTCAGCGGGACAATGAGCAGTTCTTC.

This clone occurred a few times. The CDR3 DNA follows: TGTGCCACCTCACAGGGGCGGGGAGCCAAAAACATTCAGTACTTC. Its translation: CATSQGRGAKNIQYF. The V and J genes are TRBV2 and TRBJ2-4; tentative D call: TRBD1 (7 bases). V lost 10 bases, J lost 0 bases, and 16 bases lay in between. Germline assignment: CDR1 SNHLY and CDR2 FYNNEI. The CDR3 extends over 15 amino acids.